These 32 T cell receptor beta chains were sequenced from one sample in a study of T-cell reconstitution after alpha-beta-depleted transplantation in children. For TCRbeta, the library was prepared with unique molecular identifiers. TCRdb analysed the PCR reads with MiXCR anew, one entry per CDR3 protein. The sample lists about 340,000 distinct CDR3 sequences, about 16% occurring once. Material: PBMCs, mostly from graft donor cells, obtained 360 days after TCRalphabeta/CD19-depleted stem cell transplant. Receptors were obtained from a male patient under 10 years old who had a stem cell transplant for acute lymphoblastic leukemia, so the T cells may come from the graft donor.

This clonotype has just one count. This CDR3 fails to terminate in the conserved phenylalanine or tryptophan, so it likely reflects a read error. The chain carries TRBV11-2 and TRBJ2-7; 7 nucleotides align to TRBD1. The CDR3 is 16 residues long. Germline V gene sequence: CDR1 SGHAT, CDR2 FQNNGV. Trimming cost V 3 bases and J 7 bases; bases outside gene matches: 15. For the CDR3, the DNA is TGTGCCAGCAGCTTCGAAGCCGACAGGGCGGCGTGGGAGCAGTACTCC. It translates to CASSFEADRAAWEQYS.

This clonotype came up a few times. CDR3 region: CASSPIQLAQDFDTQYF. CDR3 coding DNA: TGTGCCAGCAGCCCTATCCAACTAGCTCAAGATTTTGATACGCAGTATTTT. The rearrangement joins TRBV28 to TRBJ2-3, with D maybe TRBD2 (6 bases). Trimming cost V 6 bases and J 6 bases, with 25 bases left between them. The CDR3 runs to 17 residues. Per germline, CDR1 MDHEN and CDR2 SYDVKM.

This chain links TRBV29-1 with TRBJ2-3; D uncertain. The CDR3 totals 15 residues. Germline V gives CDR1 SQVTM, CDR2 ANQGSEA. Trimming took off 8 bases at V and 6 bases at J, with 24 bases between the two ends. Written as DNA, the CDR3 is TGCAGCTGCTCCGGCCGGCTGCCAACCCCCGATACGCAGTATTTT. Translating gives CSCSGRLPTPDTQYF.

The V and J genes are TRBV9 and TRBJ2-1, with D possibly TRBD1 on 6 matching bases. The CDR3 loop spans 16 amino acids. Deletions cut 0 bases from V and 8 bases from J, with 18 bases between. Germline assignment: CDR1 SGDLS and CDR2 YYNGEE. CDR3 residues: CASSVEGLGGGDEQFF. The CDR3 DNA reads TGTGCCAGCAGCGTAGAGGGGTTAGGTGGGGGCGATGAGCAGTTCTTC.

This clonotype came up a few times. This chain connects TRBV11-1 to TRBJ2-3, with D uncertain. The CDR3 runs 13 residues. Germline V gene sequence: CDR1 SGHAT, CDR2 FQDESV (reference sequence). Trimming took 3 bases from V and 5 from J, leaving 9 bases between them. The CDR3 spells CASSFPKGDTQYF. CDR3 coding DNA: TGTGCCAGCAGCTTTCCAAAGGGAGATACGCAGTATTTT.

This sequence joins TRBV20-1 and TRBJ1-1; perhaps TRBD1 as D (5 bases). Trimming stripped 6 bases from V and 0 bases from J, with 11 bases between. Germline-derived CDR1 and CDR2 are DFQATT and SNEGSKA (reference sequence). The CDR3 consists of 13 residues. CDR3 nucleotide sequence: TGCAGTGCAAAGACAGATATGAACACTGAAGCTTTCTTT. Its translation: CSAKTDMNTEAFF.

This clonotype was observed a few times. This chain connects TRBV7-2 to TRBJ1-3, with D possibly matching TRBD1 (6 bases). Per the germline V gene, CDR1 is SGHTA and CDR2 is FQGNSA. The CDR3 is 15 residues long. Trimming took off 2 bases at V and 0 bases at J, with 8 bases between the two ends. The CDR3 DNA reads TGTGCCAGCAGCTTATACAGGGCCTCTGGAAACACCATATATTTT. Its translation is CASSLYRASGNTIYF.

The table lists this clonotype with a few counts. The chain couples TRBV11-1 to TRBJ2-7; 9 nucleotides line up with TRBD2. After removal of 1 base from V and 3 bases from J, the junction contained 7 bases not matched to a gene. CDR1 and CDR2 from the germline V gene are SGHAT and FQDESV (reference sequence). The CDR3 contains 16 residues. The CDR3 coding sequence is TGTGCCAGCAGCTTAGAGGGCGGACTAGCGATCTACGAGCAGTACTTC. The encoded protein is CASSLEGGLAIYEQYF.

This clonotype showed up just a few times. The rearrangement joins TRBV18 to TRBJ2-7; unclear D gene. Trimming removed 4 bases from V and 1 base from J, with 11 bases in between. The germline gives CDR1 KGHSH, CDR2 LQKENI. This CDR3 is built from 14 residues. The CDR3 spells CASSRFRDSYEQYF. The DNA for the CDR3 is TGTGCCAGCTCACGGTTTAGGGATTCCTACGAGCAGTACTTC.

The chain recombines TRBV5-1 with TRBJ2-5, with D unclear. Trimming removed 3 bases from V and 2 bases from J, with 14 bases in between. Per the germline V gene, CDR1 is SGHRS and CDR2 is YFSETQ. CDR3 length equals 15 residues. CDR3 in amino acids: CASSSNQQPQETQYF. As DNA, the CDR3 is TGCGCCAGCAGCTCAAACCAACAGCCACAAGAGACCCAGTACTTC.

The chain joins TRBV9 to TRBJ2-7; TRBD1 might be the D (6 bases). The germline V and J ends were trimmed by 5 bases and 2 bases, with 14 bases remaining between them. CDR1 is SGDLS and CDR2 is YYNGEE in the germline V gene. The CDR3 runs 14 residues. CDR3 DNA: TGTGCCAGCAGTGAACCGGGACATCCCTACGAGCAGTACTTC. Its protein is CASSEPGHPYEQYF.

In its sample, this clonotype was seen a few times. The genes are TRBV12-3 or TRBV12-4 and TRBJ2-3; 11 nucleotides line up with TRBD1. CDR3 size: 16 residues. V shed 0 bases, J shed 4 bases, and the junction held 3 bases outside the gene matches. The CDR3 DNA reads as TGTGCCAGCAGTTTAGCCTGGGACAGGGGGGCAGATACGCAGTATTTT. It is translated as CASSLAWDRGADTQYF.

The chain joins TRBV2 to TRBJ2-3; D possibly corresponds to TRBD2 (6 bases). CDR3 length equals 14 residues. The ends were cut back, 5 bases at V and 0 bases at J, with 9 bases in the middle. Germline V gene data show CDR1 as SNHLY and CDR2 as FYNNEI. The CDR3 here is CASSREFSTDTQYF. CDR3 bases: TGTGCCAGCAGTCGGGAGTTTAGCACAGATACGCAGTATTTT.

The chain joins TRBV4-2 to TRBJ2-3; D possibly corresponds to TRBD1 (6 bases). The germline CDR1 and CDR2 sequences are LGHNA and YNFKEQ. The CDR3 sequence is 15 residues long. V was shortened by 3 bases and J by 2 bases, with 12 bases between the two germline ends. The chain's CDR3 is CASSHVDRATDTQYF. In nucleotides, the CDR3 is TGTGCCAGCAGCCACGTGGACAGAGCCACAGATACGCAGTATTTT.

This sequence joins TRBV7-3 and TRBJ2-3; TRBD2 might be the D (6 bases). The germline V and J ends were trimmed by 5 bases and 2 bases, with 11 bases remaining between them. This CDR3 region has 14 residues. Germline V gene lookup returns CDR1 SGHTA and CDR2 FQGTGA. The CDR3 reads CASSTGLNTDTQYF. CDR3 sequence (DNA): TGTGCCAGCAGCACGGGACTTAACACAGATACGCAGTATTTT.

The chain links TRBV9 to TRBJ2-3; 10 bases line up with TRBD2. J gave up 1 base and V 3 bases, and 5 bases lay outside the gene matches. Germline V gene sequence: CDR1 SGDLS, CDR2 YYNGEE. The CDR3 has 16 amino acids. The CDR3 loop reads CASSGRAGGGTDTQYF. Written as DNA, the CDR3 is TGTGCCAGCAGCGGCCGAGCGGGAGGGGGCACAGATACGCAGTATTTT.

V and J are TRBV29-1 and TRBJ2-1; D gene uncertain. The CDR3 totals 12 residues. V was clipped by 0 bases and J by 8 bases, with 8 bases between them. Germline V gives CDR1 SQVTM, CDR2 ANQGSEA. This CDR3 reads CSVEEVWYEQFF. The CDR3 bases are TGCAGCGTTGAAGAAGTATGGTATGAGCAGTTCTTC.

This clonotype was seen a few times. The genes are TRBV29-1 and TRBJ2-3; possible D gene TRBD2, 6 bases. Trimming shortened V by 0 bases and J by 4 bases, and 17 bases separated the two germline ends. CDR1 and CDR2 (germline): SQVTM, ANQGSEA. CDR3 length: 16 residues. The CDR3 DNA reads TGCAGCGTTGAAGATTTAGCGGAAGACTCACCAGATACGCAGTATTTT. The encoded protein is CSVEDLAEDSPDTQYF.

In DNA form, the CDR3 reads TGCGCCAGCAGCTTGGTGTCTAGCGGGGCCTACGAGCAGTACTTC. This translates into CASSLVSSGAYEQYF. The chain links TRBV5-1 to TRBJ2-7; 9 bases are shared with TRBD2. The germline V gene encodes CDR1 SGHRS and CDR2 YFSETQ. Trimming cost V 0 bases and J 2 bases; bases outside gene matches: 3. This CDR3 is built from 15 residues.

This clonotype was observed a few times. The genes are TRBV7-2 and TRBJ2-7, with a possible D match to TRBD1 (6 bases). Germline loops: CDR1 SGHTA, CDR2 FQGNSA. CDR3 length equals 15 residues. V lost 5 bases to trimming and J lost 3 bases, with 17 bases between them. For the CDR3, the DNA is TGTGCCAGCAGCCCTTTCTCGACAGGCAACTACGAGCAGTACTTC. It yields the protein CASSPFSTGNYEQYF.

This clonotype was seen a few times. V usage is TRBV12-3 or TRBV12-4 and J usage is TRBJ2-3; 9 bases are a match to TRBD1. The CDR3 is 16 amino acids. With 5 bases clipped from V and 2 bases from J, the junction kept 8 bases outside the gene matches. The chain's CDR3 is CASSRGQGRTTDTQYF. The CDR3 DNA reads as TGTGCCAGCAGTCGCGGACAGGGGCGTACCACAGATACGCAGTATTTT.

This clonotype appeared many times. This CDR3 is CASSSGTSGITDTQYF. Written as DNA, the CDR3 is TGTGCCAGCAGCTCCGGGACTAGCGGGATCACAGATACGCAGTATTTT. V usage is TRBV7-2 and J usage is TRBJ2-3; 13 bases fit TRBD2. CDR3 length: 16 amino acids. V lost 4 bases and J lost 2; bases outside the gene matches: 3. Germline CDR1 SGHTA, CDR2 FQGNSA.

V usage is TRBV12-3 or TRBV12-4 and J usage is TRBJ1-4; 9 bases are a match to TRBD1. V lost 6 bases and J lost 10; bases outside the gene matches: 3. The CDR3 spans 12 residues. CDR3 amino acids: CASRGTGRKLFF. In DNA form, the CDR3 reads TGTGCCAGCAGGGGGACAGGGAGAAAACTGTTTTTT.

DNA of the CDR3: TGTGCCAGCAGCCAGGAAAGCTCAGATACGCAGTATTTT. Its translation: CASSQESSDTQYF. The V and J genes are TRBV5-4 and TRBJ2-3; no definite D call. Looked up from germline, CDR1 is SGHNT and CDR2 is YYREEE (reference sequence). The V gene lost 4 bases and the J gene lost 4 bases, with 10 bases spanning the gap. The CDR3 spans 13 residues. The full variable domain, its missing parts supplied by reference TRBV5-4 and TRBJ2-3, is ETGVTQSPTHLIKTRGQQVTLRCSSQSGHNTVSWYQQALGQGPQFIFQYYREEENGRGNFPPRFSGLQFPNYSSELNVNALELDDSALYLCASSQESSDTQYFGPGTRLTVL.

The rearrangement links TRBV15 to TRBJ2-5, with D perhaps being TRBD1 or TRBD2 (6 bases each). The CDR3 extends over 14 amino acids. The V end was cut by 1 base, the J end by 5 bases, with 11 bases between. Germline values: CDR1 LNHNV, CDR2 YYDKDF (reference sequence). The CDR3 coding sequence is TGTGCCACCAGCAGAGGGGGGGCCGGGGAGACCCAGTACTTC. As protein: CATSRGGAGETQYF.

This clonotype was seen more than once but under ten times. The rearrangement joins TRBV6-1 to TRBJ2-5; D is tentatively TRBD1 or TRBD2 (6 bases each). Trimming removed 8 bases at V and 3 bases at J, with 13 bases between. The CDR3 runs to 13 residues. Germline V gives CDR1 MNHNS, CDR2 SASEGT. The CDR3 region has the DNA TGTGCCAGCTCGAGGGGGGCGGAAGAGACCCAGTACTTC. Protein: CASSRGAEETQYF.

This clonotype was observed many times. The CDR3 region is CSATGASYEQYF. CDR3 bases: TGCAGCGCTACAGGGGCCTCCTACGAGCAGTACTTC. The J gene is TRBJ2-7, the V gene TRBV29-1; 7 bases are shared with TRBD1. This CDR3 has 12 residues. The ends lost 7 bases at V and 0 bases at J; junction bases unmatched: 3. The germline V gene has CDR1 SQVTM and CDR2 ANQGSEA.

This clonotype appeared many times. The rearrangement joins TRBV7-8 to TRBJ1-1; maybe TRBD1 (5 bases). Trimming pared 1 base from V and 4 bases from J, leaving 13 bases between. The CDR3 runs 15 residues. From germline, CDR1 is SGHVS and CDR2 FQNEAQ. CDR3 amino acids: CASSLVGGRRTEAFF. CDR3 DNA sequence: TGTGCCAGCAGCTTAGTGGGGGGACGTCGCACTGAAGCTTTCTTT.

This chain uses TRBV12-3 or TRBV12-4 with TRBJ2-1, with 7 bases aligning to TRBD2. Germline trimming cut 8 bases from V and 4 bases from J; bases unmatched to any gene: 8. The CDR3 is 14 residues long. CDR3 DNA: TGTGCCAGCGCCAGGGCTAGCGGATACAATGAGCAGTTCTTC. Encoded protein: CASARASGYNEQFF.

The CDR3 reads CASSPVAGQASYEQYF. CDR3 sequence (DNA): TGTGCCAGCTCTCCCGTGGCGGGACAGGCATCCTACGAGCAGTACTTC. V and J are TRBV18 and TRBJ2-7; 8 bases agree with TRBD1. The V segment lost 6 bases and the J segment 1 base; nucleotides outside the gene matches: 11. The CDR3 covers 16 residues. In germline, CDR1 is KGHSH, CDR2 LQKENI. Based on the CDR3 plus reference TRBV18 and TRBJ2-7, the full variable domain is NAGVMQNPRHLVRRRGQEARLRCSPMKGHSHVYWYRQLPEEGLKFMVYLQKENIIDESGMPKERFSAEFPKEGPSILRIQQVVRGDSAAYFCASSPVAGQASYEQYFGPGTRLTVT.

The chain employs TRBV12-3 or TRBV12-4 and TRBJ2-3; TRBD1 matches at 7 bases. V lost 6 bases, J lost 1 base, and 7 bases stayed unmatched. The CDR3 spans 15 residues. CDR3 nucleotides: TGTGCCAGCAGCTACGGACAGGTTCGCACAGATACGCAGTATTTT. Translation gives CASSYGQVRTDTQYF.

This clonotype has only a few counts. The J gene is TRBJ2-3, the V gene TRBV4-3; TRBD1 is a possible D gene (6 bases). Trimming stripped 1 base from V and 1 base from J, with 12 bases between. CDR3 length: 16 amino acids. Germline V lookup: CDR1 LGHNA, CDR2 YSLEER. Written as DNA, the CDR3 is TGCGCCAGCAGCCAAGCCGGCAGGGGAGGCACAGATACGCAGTATTTT. Translation: CASSQAGRGGTDTQYF.